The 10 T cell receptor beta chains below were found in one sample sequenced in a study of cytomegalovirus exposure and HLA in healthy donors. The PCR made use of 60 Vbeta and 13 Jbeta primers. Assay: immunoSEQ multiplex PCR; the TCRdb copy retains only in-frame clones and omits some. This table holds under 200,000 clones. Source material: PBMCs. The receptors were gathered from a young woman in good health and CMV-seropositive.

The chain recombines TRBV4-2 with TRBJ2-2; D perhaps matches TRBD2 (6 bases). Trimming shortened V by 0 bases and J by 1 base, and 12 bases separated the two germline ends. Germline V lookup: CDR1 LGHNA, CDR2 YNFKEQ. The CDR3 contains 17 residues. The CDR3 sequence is CASSQDGGAGNTGELFF. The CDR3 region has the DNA TGTGCCAGCAGCCAAGATGGAGGGGCTGGGAACACCGGGGAGCTGTTTTTT.

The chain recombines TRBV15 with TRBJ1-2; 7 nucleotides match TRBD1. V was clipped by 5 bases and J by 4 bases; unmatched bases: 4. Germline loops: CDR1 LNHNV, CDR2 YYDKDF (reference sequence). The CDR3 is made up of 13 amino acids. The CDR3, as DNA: TGTGCCACCAGCCAGGACAGGACCTATGGCTACACCTTC. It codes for CATSQDRTYGYTF.

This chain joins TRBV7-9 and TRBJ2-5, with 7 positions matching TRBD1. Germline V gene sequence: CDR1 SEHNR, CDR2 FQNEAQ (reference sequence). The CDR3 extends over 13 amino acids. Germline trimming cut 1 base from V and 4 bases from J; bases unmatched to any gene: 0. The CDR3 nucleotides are TGTGCCAGCAGCTTAGGGGACAGAGAGACCCAGTACTTC. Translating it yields CASSLGDRETQYF.

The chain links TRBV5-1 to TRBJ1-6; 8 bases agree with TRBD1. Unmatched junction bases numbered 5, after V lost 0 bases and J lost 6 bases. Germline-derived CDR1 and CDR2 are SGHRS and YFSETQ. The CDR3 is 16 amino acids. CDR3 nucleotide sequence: TGCGCCAGCAGCTTGGACAGGGGGGCAATTAATTCACCCCTCCACTTT. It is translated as CASSLDRGAINSPLHF.

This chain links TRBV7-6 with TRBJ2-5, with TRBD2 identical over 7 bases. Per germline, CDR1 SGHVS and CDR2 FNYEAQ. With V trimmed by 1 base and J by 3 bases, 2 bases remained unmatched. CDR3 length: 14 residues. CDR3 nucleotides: TGTGCCAGCAGCTTAGGGCTAGCGGAAGAGACCCAGTACTTC. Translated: CASSLGLAEETQYF. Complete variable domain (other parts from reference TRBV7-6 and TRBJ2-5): GAGVSQSPRYKVTKRGQDVALRCDPISGHVSLYWYRQALGQGPEFLTYFNYEAQQDKSGLPNDRFSAERPEGSISTLTIQRTEQRDSAMYRCASSLGLAEETQYFGPGTRLLVL.

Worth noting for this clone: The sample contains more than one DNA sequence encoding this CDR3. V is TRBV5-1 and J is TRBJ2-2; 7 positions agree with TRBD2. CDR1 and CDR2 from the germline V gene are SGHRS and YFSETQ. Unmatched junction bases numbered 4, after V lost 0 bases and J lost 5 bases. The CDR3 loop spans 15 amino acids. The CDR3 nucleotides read TGCGCCAGCAGCTTGGCCGGGGGAGGGACCGGGGAGCTGTTTTTT. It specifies CASSLAGGGTGELFF.

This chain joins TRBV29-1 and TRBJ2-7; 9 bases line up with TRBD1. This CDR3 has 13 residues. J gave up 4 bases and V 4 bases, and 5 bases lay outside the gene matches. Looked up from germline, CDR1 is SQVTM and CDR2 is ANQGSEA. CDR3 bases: TGCAGCGTTGGGCTAGGACAGGGGTACGAGCAGTACTTC. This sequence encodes CSVGLGQGYEQYF.

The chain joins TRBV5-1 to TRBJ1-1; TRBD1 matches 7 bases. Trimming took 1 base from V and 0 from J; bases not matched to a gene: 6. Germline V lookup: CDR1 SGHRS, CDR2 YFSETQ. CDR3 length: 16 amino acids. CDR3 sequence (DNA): TGCGCCAGCAGCTTGAGACAGGGAGGTTTGAACACTGAAGCTTTCTTT. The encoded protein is CASSLRQGGLNTEAFF.

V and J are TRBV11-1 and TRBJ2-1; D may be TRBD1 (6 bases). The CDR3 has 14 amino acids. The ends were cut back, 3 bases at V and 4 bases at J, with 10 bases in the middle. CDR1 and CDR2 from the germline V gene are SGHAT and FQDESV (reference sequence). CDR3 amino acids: CASSLPGAYNEQFF. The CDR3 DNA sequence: TGTGCCAGCAGCTTGCCAGGGGCTTACAATGAGCAGTTCTTC. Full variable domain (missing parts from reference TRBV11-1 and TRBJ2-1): EAEVAQSPRYKITEKSQAVAFWCDPISGHATLYWYRQILGQGPELLVQFQDESVVDDSQLPKDRFSAERLKGVDSTLKIQPAELGDSAMYLCASSLPGAYNEQFFGPGTRLTVL.

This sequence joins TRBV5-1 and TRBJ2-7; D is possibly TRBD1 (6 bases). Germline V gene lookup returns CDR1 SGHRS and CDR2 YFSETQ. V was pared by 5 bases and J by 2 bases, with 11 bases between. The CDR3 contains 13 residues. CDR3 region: CASSTDSPYEQYF. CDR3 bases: TGCGCCAGCAGTACGGACAGTCCCTACGAGCAGTACTTC.